This T cell receptor (beta chain) was sequenced during a study of cytomegalovirus exposure and HLA in healthy donors. Overall study: HLA-typed donors contributed some 87 million unique TCRs, which were held in an early data release.

Of note for this clone: Its antigen is not known.

Notes on the study in general: CMV serostatus alone was available as immune exposure information. Diagnosis of cytomegalovirus status made by the classifier reportedly showed high specificity and sensitivity.

The germline V gene has CDR1 LGHNA and CDR2 YNFKEQ. V lost 4 bases to trimming and J lost 2 bases, with 5 bases between them. There are 12 residues in the CDR3. PCR used 60 Vbeta primers and 13 Jbeta primers. Generated by immunoSEQ multiplex PCR, the TCRdb table keeps only in-frame clones and is missing some. The sample comprises about 160,000 clones, over 80% of which are singletons, and under 2% rests with the top ten. The sequence derives from a woman aged 18-29 years in good health and CMV-seronegative. The sequencing input was PBMCs. This chain links TRBV4-2 with TRBJ2-5; D gene ambiguous. The DNA for the CDR3 is TGTGCCAGCAGCCCGCGACAAGAGACCCAGTACTTC. This codes for CASSPRQETQYF.